What follows is one T cell receptor (beta chain) and its context. The entry originates in a study of cytomegalovirus exposure and HLA in healthy donors. Trimming took 2 bases from V and 3 from J; bases not matched to a gene: 11. The CDR3 runs to 17 residues. CDR1 is WSHSY and CDR2 is SAAADI in the germline V gene. The PCR had 60 Vbeta and 13 Jbeta primers. Clones were sequenced by immunoSEQ multiplex PCR, and TCRdb holds only the in-frame ones, with some missing. Recorded for this sample: 95,000 to 150,000 clones. The sequenced sample consisted of PBMCs. The chain uses TRBV10-2 and TRBJ1-2; TRBD1 matches 8 bases. The clonotype comes from a man aged 40-50 years in good health and CMV-seronegative. CDR3: CASSERSWDRLDYGYTF. The CDR3 nucleotides are TGCGCCAGCAGTGAGCGGTCATGGGACAGGCTGGACTATGGCTACACCTTC.